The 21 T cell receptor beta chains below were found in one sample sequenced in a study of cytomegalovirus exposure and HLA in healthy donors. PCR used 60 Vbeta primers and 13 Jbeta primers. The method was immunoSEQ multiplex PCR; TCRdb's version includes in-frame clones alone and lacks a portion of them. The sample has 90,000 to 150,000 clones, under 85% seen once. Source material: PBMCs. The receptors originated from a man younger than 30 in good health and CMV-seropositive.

This CDR3 is CASSPPGTGGAGDYGYTF. In DNA form, the CDR3 reads TGTGCCAGCTCACCACCCGGGACAGGGGGCGCGGGTGACTATGGCTACACCTTC. The chain carries TRBV18 and TRBJ1-2, with 12 bases aligning to TRBD1. Germline assignment: CDR1 KGHSH and CDR2 LQKENI. With 0 bases clipped from V and 3 bases from J, the junction kept 8 bases outside the gene matches. This CDR3 has 18 amino acids.

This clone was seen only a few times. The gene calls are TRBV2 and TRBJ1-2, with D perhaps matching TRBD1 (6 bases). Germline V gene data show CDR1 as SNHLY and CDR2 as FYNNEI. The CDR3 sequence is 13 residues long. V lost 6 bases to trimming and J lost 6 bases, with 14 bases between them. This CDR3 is CASRNTGKDGYTF. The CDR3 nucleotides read TGTGCCAGCAGAAATACAGGGAAGGATGGCTACACCTTC. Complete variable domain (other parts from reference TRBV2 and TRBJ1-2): EPEVTQTPSHQVTQMGQEVILRCVPISNHLYFYWYRQILGQKVEFLVSFYNNEISEKSEIFDDQFSVERPDGSNFTLKIRSTKLEDSAMYFCASRNTGKDGYTFGSGTRLTVV.

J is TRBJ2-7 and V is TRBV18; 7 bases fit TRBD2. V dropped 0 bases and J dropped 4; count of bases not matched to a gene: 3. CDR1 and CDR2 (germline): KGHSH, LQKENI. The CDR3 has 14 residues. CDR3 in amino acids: CASSPPAGQYEQYF. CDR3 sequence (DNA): TGTGCCAGCTCACCACCAGCGGGGCAATACGAGCAGTACTTC.

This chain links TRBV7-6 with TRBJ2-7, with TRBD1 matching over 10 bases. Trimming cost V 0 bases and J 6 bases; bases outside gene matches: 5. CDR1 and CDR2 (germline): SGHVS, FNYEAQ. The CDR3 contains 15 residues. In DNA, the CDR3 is TGTGCCAGCAGCTTAGCGGGGGACAGGGGAGGCGAGCAGTACTTC. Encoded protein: CASSLAGDRGGEQYF.

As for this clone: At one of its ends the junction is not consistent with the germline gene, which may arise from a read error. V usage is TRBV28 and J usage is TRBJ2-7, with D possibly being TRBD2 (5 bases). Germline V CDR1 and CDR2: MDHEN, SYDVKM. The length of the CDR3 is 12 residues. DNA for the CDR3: TGTGCCAGCAGCTCCTCCCGGGGATTACTCTTTTGG. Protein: CASSSSRGLLFW.

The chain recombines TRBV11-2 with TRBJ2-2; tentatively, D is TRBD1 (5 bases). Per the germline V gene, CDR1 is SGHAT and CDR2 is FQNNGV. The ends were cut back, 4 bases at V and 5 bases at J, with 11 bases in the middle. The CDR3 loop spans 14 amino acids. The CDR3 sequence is CASSSRRETGELFF. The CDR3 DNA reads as TGTGCCAGCAGCTCTCGCAGGGAAACCGGGGAGCTGTTTTTT.

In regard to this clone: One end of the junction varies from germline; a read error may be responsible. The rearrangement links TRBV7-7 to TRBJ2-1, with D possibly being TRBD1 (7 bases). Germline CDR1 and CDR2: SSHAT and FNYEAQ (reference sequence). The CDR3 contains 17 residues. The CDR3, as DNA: TGTGCTAGCAGCCCATTCTCGGGGGACAGCATTTCCAATGAGCAGTTCTTC. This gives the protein CASSPFSGDSISNEQFF.

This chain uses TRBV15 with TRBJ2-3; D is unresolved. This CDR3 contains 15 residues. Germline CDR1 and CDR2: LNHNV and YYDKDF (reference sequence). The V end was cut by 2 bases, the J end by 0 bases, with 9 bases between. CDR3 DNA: TGTGCCACCAGCAGAACGACAATAAGCACAGATACGCAGTATTTT. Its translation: CATSRTTISTDTQYF.

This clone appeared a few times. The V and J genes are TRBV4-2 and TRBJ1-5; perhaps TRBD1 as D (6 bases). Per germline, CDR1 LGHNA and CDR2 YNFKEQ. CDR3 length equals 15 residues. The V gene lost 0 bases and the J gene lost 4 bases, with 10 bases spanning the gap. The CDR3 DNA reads TGTGCCAGCAGCCAAGATTGGGGGCGGAATCAGCCCCAGCATTTT. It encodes CASSQDWGRNQPQHF.

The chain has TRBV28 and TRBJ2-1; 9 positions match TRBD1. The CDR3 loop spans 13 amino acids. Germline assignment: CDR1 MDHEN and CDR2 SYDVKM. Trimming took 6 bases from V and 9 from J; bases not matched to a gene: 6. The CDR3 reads CASRVTGGSEQFF. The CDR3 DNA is TGTGCCAGCAGAGTAACAGGGGGCAGTGAGCAGTTCTTC.

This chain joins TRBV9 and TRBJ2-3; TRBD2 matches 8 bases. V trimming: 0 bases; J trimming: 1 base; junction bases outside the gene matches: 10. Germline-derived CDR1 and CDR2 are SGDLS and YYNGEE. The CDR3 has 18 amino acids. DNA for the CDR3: TGTGCCAGCAGCGTAGCCCCAGCGGGAGATTCTGGCACAGATACGCAGTATTTT. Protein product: CASSVAPAGDSGTDTQYF.

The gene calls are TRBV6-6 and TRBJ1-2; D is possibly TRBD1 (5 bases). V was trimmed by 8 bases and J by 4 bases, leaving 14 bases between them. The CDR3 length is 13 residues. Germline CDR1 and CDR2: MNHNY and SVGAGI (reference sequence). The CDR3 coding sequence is TGTGCCAGCTTTTCACAGGTGACCTATGGCTACACCTTC. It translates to CASFSQVTYGYTF.

CDR3: CASSTSPRGYYGYTF. In nucleotides, the CDR3 is TGTGCCAGTAGTACCTCCCCCAGGGGGTACTATGGCTACACCTTC. The V gene is TRBV19, the J gene TRBJ1-2; 7 bases are a match to TRBD1. Germline V lookup: CDR1 LNHDA, CDR2 SQIVND (reference sequence). J gave up 3 bases and V 4 bases, and 8 bases lay outside the gene matches. The CDR3 length is 15 residues.

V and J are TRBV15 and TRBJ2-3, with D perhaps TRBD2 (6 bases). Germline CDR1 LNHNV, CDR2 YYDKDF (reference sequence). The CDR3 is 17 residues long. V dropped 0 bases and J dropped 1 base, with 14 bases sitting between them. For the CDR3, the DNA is TGTGCCACCAGCAGAGATCGGTCGGGGGTACGCACAGATACGCAGTATTTT. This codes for CATSRDRSGVRTDTQYF.

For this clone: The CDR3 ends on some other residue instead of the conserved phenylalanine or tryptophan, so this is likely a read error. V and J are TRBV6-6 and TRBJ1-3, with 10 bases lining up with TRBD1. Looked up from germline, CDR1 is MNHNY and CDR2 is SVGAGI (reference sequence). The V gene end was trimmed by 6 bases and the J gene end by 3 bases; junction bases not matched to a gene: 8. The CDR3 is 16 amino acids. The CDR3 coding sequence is TGTGCCAGCAGCACCGGACAGGGGGGCGTTGGAAACACCATATATCTT. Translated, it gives CASSTGQGGVGNTIYL.

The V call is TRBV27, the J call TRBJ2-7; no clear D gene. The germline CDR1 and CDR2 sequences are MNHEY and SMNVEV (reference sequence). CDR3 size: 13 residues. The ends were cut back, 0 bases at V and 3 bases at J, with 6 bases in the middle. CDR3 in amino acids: CASSLSAYYEQYF. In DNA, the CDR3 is TGTGCCAGCAGTTTATCAGCATACTACGAGCAGTACTTC.

In DNA form, the CDR3 reads TGTGCCAGCAGTTTATTGACTAGCGAAACGAACACCGGGGAGCTGTTTTTT. Residues: CASSLLTSETNTGELFF. The chain combines TRBV27 with TRBJ2-2, with 8 bases lining up with TRBD2. This CDR3 has 17 amino acids. Germline V gene sequence: CDR1 MNHEY, CDR2 SMNVEV (reference sequence). Trimming at V came to 1 base and at J to 0 bases, leaving 4 bases not matched to a gene.

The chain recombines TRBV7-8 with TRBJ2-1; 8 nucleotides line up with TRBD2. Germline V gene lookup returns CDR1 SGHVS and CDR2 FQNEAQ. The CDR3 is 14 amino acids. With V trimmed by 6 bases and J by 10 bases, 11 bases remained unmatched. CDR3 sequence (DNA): TGTGCCAGCAGTTCTACCGGGACTAGTTACGAGCAGTTCTTC. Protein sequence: CASSSTGTSYEQFF.

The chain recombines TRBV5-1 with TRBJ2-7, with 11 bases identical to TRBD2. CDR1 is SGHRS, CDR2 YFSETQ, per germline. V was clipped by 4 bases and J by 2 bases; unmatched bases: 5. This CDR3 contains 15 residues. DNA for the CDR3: TGCGCCAGCAGCCCGGGGACTAGCGGTCCCTACGAGCAGTACTTC. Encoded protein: CASSPGTSGPYEQYF.

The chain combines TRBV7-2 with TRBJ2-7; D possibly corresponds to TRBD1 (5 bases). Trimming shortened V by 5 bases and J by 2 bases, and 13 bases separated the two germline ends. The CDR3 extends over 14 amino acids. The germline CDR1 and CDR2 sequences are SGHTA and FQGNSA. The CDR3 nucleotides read TGTGCCAGCAGCGCCAGGGCGGACCCCTACGAGCAGTACTTC. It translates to CASSARADPYEQYF. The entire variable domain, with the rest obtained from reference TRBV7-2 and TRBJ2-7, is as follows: GAGVSQSPSNKVTEKGKDVELRCDPISGHTALYWYRQSLGQGLEFLIYFQGNSAPDKSGLPSDRFSAERTGGSVSTLTIQRTQQEDSAVYLCASSARADPYEQYFGPGTRLTVT.

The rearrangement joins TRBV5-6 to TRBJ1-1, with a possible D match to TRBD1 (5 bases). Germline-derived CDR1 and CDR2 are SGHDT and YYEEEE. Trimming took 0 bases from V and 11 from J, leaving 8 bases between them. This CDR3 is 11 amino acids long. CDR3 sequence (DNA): TGTGCCAGCAGCTTGGGGACACGGGCTTTCTTT. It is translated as CASSLGTRAFF.